This T cell receptor (beta chain) is drawn from a study of CD8 T cells in Susac syndrome. Study context: Patients with Susac syndrome had blood drawn and were at that point therapy-naive, on corticosteroids, or on intravenous immunoglobulin alone.

This clonotype has only one observation. CDR3 size: 13 residues. Looked up from germline, CDR1 is DFQATT and CDR2 is SNEGSKA (reference sequence). The trim removed 3 bases at V and 6 bases at J, leaving 8 bases unmatched. Fulfillment of recently defined diagnostic criteria for definite or probable disease was shown by the patients with Susac syndrome. The CD8+ and CD4+ T cells were negatively isolated, with the TEMRA cells enriched by FACS. An amount of RNA that ranged from 0.5 to 1 ug was reverse transcribed with random hexamers. Coverage of TCR beta CDR3 amplification by immunoSEQ multiplex PCR extended to 54 Vbeta and 13 Jbeta. Each CDR3 protein gets one entry after TCRdb re-called the immunoSEQ multiplex PCR reads with MiXCR. This sample has more than 110,000 distinct CDR3 sequences, with over 90% found just once.

What was sequenced was CD4+ T cells from PBMCs. V is TRBV20-1 and J is TRBJ2-7; 7 nucleotides agree with TRBD2. The sequence was collected from a human donor with Susac syndrome. The CDR3: CSASEWGGSEQYF. In DNA, the CDR3 is TGCAGTGCTAGCGAATGGGGAGGGAGCGAGCAGTACTTC.